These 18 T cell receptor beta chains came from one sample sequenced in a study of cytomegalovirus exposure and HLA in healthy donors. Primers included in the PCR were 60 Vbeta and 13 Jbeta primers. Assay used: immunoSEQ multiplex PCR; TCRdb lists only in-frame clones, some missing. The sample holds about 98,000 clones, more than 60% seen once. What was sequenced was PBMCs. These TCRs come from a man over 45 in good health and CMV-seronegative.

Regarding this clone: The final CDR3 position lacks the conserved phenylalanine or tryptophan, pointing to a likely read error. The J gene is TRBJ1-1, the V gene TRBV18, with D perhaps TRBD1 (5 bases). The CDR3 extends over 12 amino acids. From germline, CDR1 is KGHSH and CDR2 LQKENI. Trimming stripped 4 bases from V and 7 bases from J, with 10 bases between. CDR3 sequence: CASSLDSLEAFL. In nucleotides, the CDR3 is TGTGCCAGCTCACTCGACAGCCTTGAAGCTTTCCTT.

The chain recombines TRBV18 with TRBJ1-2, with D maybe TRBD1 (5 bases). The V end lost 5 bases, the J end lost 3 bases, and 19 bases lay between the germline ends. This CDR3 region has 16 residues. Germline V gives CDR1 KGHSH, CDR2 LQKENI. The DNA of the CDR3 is TGTGCCAGCTCAGAGAGACAGCGGGCCGCTGACTATGGCTACACCTTC. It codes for CASSERQRAADYGYTF.

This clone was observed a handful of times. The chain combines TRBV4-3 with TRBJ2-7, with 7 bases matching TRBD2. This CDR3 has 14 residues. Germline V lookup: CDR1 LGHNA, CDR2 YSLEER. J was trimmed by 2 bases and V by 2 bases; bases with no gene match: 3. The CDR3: CASSQWTRTYEQYF. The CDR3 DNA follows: TGCGCCAGCAGCCAATGGACTAGGACCTACGAGCAGTACTTC.

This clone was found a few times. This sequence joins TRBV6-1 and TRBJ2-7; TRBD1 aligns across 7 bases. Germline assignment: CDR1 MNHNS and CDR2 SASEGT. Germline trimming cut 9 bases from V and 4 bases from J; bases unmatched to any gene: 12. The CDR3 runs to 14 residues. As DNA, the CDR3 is TGTGCCAGTTTGACAGGGTGGTACGAGTACGAGCAGTACTTC. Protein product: CASLTGWYEYEQYF.

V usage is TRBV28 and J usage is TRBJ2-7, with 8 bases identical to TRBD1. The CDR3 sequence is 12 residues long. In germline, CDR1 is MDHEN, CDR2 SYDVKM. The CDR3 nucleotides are TGTGCTGTGGACAGGGAGGAATCCGAGCAGTACTTC. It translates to CAVDREESEQYF.

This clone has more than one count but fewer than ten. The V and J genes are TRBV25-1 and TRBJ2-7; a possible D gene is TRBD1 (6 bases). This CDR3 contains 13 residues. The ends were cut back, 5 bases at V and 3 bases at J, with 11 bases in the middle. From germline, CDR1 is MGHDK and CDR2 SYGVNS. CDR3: CASSKGHLYEQYF. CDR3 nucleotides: TGTGCCAGCAGTAAGGGACACCTCTACGAGCAGTACTTC.

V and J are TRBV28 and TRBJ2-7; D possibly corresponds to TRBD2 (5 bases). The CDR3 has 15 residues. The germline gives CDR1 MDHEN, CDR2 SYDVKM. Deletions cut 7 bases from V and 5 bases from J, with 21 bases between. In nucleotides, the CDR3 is TGTGCCAGCAATGAACCGGGAAAGGTCTTCGACGAGCAGTACTTC. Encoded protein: CASNEPGKVFDEQYF. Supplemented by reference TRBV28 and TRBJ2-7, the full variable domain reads DVKVTQSSRYLVKRTGEKVFLECVQDMDHENMFWYRQDPGLGLRLIYFSYDVKMKEKGDIPEGYSVSREKKERFSLILESASTNQTSMYLCASNEPGKVFDEQYFGPGTRLTVT.

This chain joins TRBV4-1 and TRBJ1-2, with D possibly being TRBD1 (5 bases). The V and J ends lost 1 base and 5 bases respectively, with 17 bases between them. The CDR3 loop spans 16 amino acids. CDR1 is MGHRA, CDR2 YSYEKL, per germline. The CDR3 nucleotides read TGCGCCAGCAGCCAAGCGGGATCGGAGGGGATGTATGGCTACACCTTC. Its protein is CASSQAGSEGMYGYTF.

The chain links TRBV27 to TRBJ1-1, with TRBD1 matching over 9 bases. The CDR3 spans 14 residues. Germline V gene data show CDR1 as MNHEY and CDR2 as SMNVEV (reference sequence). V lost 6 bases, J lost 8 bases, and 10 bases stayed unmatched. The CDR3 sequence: CASSPSPGTGEAFF. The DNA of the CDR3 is TGTGCCAGCAGCCCGTCACCCGGGACAGGGGAAGCTTTCTTT.

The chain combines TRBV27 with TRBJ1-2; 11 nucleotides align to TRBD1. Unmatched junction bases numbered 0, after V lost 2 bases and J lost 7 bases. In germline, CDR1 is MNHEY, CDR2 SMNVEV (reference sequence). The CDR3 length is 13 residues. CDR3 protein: CASSLGQGAGYTF. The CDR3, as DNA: TGTGCCAGCAGTTTAGGACAGGGGGCTGGCTACACCTTC.

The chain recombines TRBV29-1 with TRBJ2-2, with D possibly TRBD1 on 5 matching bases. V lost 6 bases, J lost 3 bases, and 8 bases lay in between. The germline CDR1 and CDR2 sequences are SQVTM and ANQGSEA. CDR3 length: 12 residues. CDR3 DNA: TGCAGCGTGTCAGGGTACACCGGGGAGCTGTTTTTT. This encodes CSVSGYTGELFF.

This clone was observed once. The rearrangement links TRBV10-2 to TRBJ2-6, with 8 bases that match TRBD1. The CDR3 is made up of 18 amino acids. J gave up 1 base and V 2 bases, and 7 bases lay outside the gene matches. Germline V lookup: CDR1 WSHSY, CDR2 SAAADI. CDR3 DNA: TGCGCCAGCAGTGAGCCTCAGGGGGCGAAGTCTGGGGCCAACGTCCTGACTTTC. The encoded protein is CASSEPQGAKSGANVLTF.

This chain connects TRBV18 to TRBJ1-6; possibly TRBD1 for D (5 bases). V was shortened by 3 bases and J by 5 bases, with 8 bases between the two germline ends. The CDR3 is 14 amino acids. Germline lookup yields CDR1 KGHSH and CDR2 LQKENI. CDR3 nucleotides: TGTGCCAGCTCACCTGGGGGGAATAATTCACCCCTCCACTTT. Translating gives CASSPGGNNSPLHF.

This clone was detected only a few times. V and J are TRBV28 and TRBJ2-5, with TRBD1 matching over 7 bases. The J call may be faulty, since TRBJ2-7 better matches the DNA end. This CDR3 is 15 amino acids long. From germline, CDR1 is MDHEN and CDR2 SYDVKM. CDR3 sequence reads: CASTVRGRGTHEQYF. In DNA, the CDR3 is TGTGCCAGCACCGTTAGGGGCAGGGGGACCCACGAGCAGTACTTC.

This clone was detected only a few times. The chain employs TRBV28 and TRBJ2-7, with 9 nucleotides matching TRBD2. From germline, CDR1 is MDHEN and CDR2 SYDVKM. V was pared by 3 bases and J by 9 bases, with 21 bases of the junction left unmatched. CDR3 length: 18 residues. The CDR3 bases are TGTGCCAGCAGTTTCTCCTGGGGAGACACCATCGGGACTAGCCGGCAGTACTTC. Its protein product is CASSFSWGDTIGTSRQYF.

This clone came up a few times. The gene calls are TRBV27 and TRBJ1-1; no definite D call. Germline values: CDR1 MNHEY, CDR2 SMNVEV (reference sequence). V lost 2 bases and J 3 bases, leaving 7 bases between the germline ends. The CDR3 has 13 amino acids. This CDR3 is CASSLAVYTEAFF. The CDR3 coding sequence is TGTGCCAGCAGTTTAGCAGTTTACACTGAAGCTTTCTTT.

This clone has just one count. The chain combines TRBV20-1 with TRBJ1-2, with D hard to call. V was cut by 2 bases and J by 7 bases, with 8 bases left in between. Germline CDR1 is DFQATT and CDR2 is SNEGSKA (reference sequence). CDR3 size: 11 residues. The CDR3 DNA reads TGCAGTGCTAGACCACAGACTGGCTACACCTTC. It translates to CSARPQTGYTF.

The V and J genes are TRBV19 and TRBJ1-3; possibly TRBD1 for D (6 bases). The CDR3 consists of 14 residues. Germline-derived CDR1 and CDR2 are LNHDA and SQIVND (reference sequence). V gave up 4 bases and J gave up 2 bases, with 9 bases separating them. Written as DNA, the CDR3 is TGTGCCAGTAGTACTCGGACAGCTGGAAACACCATATATTTT. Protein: CASSTRTAGNTIYF.